This T cell receptor beta chain derives from a study of T cell responses to AZD1222 COVID-19 vaccine. The germline V gene encodes CDR1 SGHRS and CDR2 YFSETQ. The CDR3 runs to 12 residues. With 4 bases removed from V and 5 bases from J, the gap between germline ends came to 10 bases. Repertoires were generated with immunoSEQ multiplex PCR, while TCRdb's copy carries only in-frame clones and drops some. The table records more than 95,000 clones, over 80% of them present only once. The clonotype originates from an adult in good health. The V gene is TRBV5-1, the J gene TRBJ2-7; D is perhaps TRBD2 (6 bases). Sequenced material: peripheral blood, taken on day 0 of AZD1222 vaccination. The CDR3 loop reads CASSPWGDEQYF. CDR3 bases: TGCGCCAGCAGCCCGTGGGGGGACGAGCAGTACTTC.